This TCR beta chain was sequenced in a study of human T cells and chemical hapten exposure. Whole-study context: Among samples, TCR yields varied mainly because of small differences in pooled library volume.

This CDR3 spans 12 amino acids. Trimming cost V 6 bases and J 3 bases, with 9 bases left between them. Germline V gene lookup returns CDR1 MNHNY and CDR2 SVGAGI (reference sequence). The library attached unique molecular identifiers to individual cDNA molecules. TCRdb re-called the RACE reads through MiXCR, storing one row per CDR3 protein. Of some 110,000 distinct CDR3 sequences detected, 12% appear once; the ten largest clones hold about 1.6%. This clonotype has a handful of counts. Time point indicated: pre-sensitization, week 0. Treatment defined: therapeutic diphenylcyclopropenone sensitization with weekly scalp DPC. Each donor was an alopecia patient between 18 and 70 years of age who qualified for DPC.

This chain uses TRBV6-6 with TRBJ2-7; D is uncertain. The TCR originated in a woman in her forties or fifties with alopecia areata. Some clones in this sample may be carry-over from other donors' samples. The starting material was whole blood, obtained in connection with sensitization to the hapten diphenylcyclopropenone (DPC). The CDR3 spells CASSPRYYEQYF. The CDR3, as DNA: TGTGCCAGCAGCCCCCGCTACTACGAGCAGTACTTC.